The 14 T cell receptor beta chains below come from one sample, sequenced in a study of cytomegalovirus exposure and HLA in healthy donors. The study ran its PCR with 60 Vbeta and 13 Jbeta primers. Using immunoSEQ multiplex PCR, the repertoire was profiled, and TCRdb retains in-frame clones only, with some absent. The data show hundreds of thousands of clones, with about three quarters seen just once and 15% to 17% held by the top ten. Sequenced input: PBMCs. The receptors come from a man in his forties or fifties in good health and CMV-seronegative.

V and J are TRBV7-9 and TRBJ2-7, with 7 bases matching TRBD1. With V trimmed by 6 bases and J by 6 bases, 11 bases remained unmatched. The CDR3 covers 14 residues. The V gene's germline CDR1 is SEHNR and CDR2 FQNEAQ (reference sequence). CDR3 sequence: CASSTTLTGSEQYF. The CDR3 DNA follows: TGTGCCAGCAGTACTACCTTGACAGGGAGCGAGCAGTACTTC.

This chain links TRBV9 with TRBJ1-5; 9 bases agree with TRBD1. Trimming at V came to 5 bases and at J to 7 bases, leaving 10 bases not matched to a gene. CDR3 length: 15 amino acids. In germline, CDR1 is SGDLS, CDR2 YYNGEE. The CDR3 region has the DNA TGTGCCAGCAGTGTTGGGACAGGGAGGATGCAGCCCCAGCATTTT. Its protein is CASSVGTGRMQPQHF.

The genes are TRBV7-9 and TRBJ1-2; weak D call: TRBD1 (5 bases). The CDR3 is made up of 13 amino acids. CDR1 is SEHNR, CDR2 FQNEAQ, per germline (reference sequence). The V end lost 5 bases, the J end lost 4 bases, and 11 bases lay between the germline ends. The CDR3 DNA reads TGTGCCAGCAGCCTTGGACAACTCTATGGCTACACCTTC. It specifies CASSLGQLYGYTF.

The chain joins TRBV5-6 to TRBJ1-1; D call uncertain. Between the trimmed V and J ends, which lost 0 bases and 7 bases, there was a span of 7 bases. From germline, CDR1 is SGHDT and CDR2 YYEEEE. The CDR3 contains 12 residues. Here the CDR3 DNA reads TGTGCCAGCAGCTTGGTCGGGAGTGAAGCTTTCTTT. This codes for CASSLVGSEAFF.

There are a few counts of this clone. CDR3 sequence reads: CASSPPGRGSYNEQFF. CDR3 nucleotides: TGTGCCAGCTCACCACCGGGTCGGGGGTCCTACAATGAGCAGTTCTTC. J is TRBJ2-1 and V is TRBV18; possibly TRBD2 for D (6 bases). V was clipped by 0 bases and J by 1 base, with 10 bases between them. Germline CDR1 and CDR2: KGHSH and LQKENI. This CDR3 is built from 16 residues.

This clone was observed a handful of times. This sequence joins TRBV7-9 and TRBJ1-2; possible D gene TRBD1, 5 bases. The germline gives CDR1 SEHNR, CDR2 FQNEAQ (reference sequence). This CDR3 is built from 13 residues. Trimming stripped 4 bases from V and 1 base from J, with 7 bases between. The CDR3 here is CASSYDSNYGYTF. CDR3 bases: TGTGCCAGCAGCTATGACAGTAACTATGGCTACACCTTC.

V is TRBV5-6 and J is TRBJ2-7, with 7 bases that match TRBD1. V lost 4 bases to trimming and J lost 7 bases; unmatched junction nucleotides: 5. The length of the CDR3 is 12 residues. The V gene's germline CDR1 is SGHDT and CDR2 YYEEEE. Here the CDR3 DNA reads TGTGCCAGCAGCGCCGGGACAGCAGAGCAGTACTTC. Its translation is CASSAGTAEQYF. The full variable domain, with the rest looked up from reference TRBV5-6 and TRBJ2-7, is DAGVTQSPTHLIKTRGQQVTLRCSPKSGHDTVSWYQQALGQGPQFIFQYYEEEERQRGNFPDRFSGHQFPNYSSELNVNALLLGDSALYLCASSAGTAEQYFGPGTRLTVT.

This chain uses TRBV11-2 with TRBJ2-7; TRBD2 agrees at 10 bases. Trimming cost V 3 bases and J 3 bases; bases outside gene matches: 5. The CDR3 sequence is 15 residues long. The germline gives CDR1 SGHAT, CDR2 FQNNGV. The CDR3 nucleotides read TGTGCCAGCAGCTTGGGACTAGCGTTATTCTACGAGCAGTACTTC. This gives the protein CASSLGLALFYEQYF.

This clone was seen once. Other DNA variants within this sample encode the same CDR3. The chain is built from TRBV7-3 and TRBJ2-7; 7 bases are a match to TRBD2. V lost 5 bases to trimming and J lost 3 bases; unmatched junction nucleotides: 1. The CDR3 spans 12 residues. Germline lookup yields CDR1 SGHTA and CDR2 FQGTGA. This CDR3 reads CASSPGGYEQYF. The DNA for the CDR3 is TGTGCCAGCAGCCCGGGGGGCTACGAGCAGTACTTC.

The rearrangement joins TRBV6-4 to TRBJ2-1; 13 nucleotides align to TRBD2. There are 20 residues in the CDR3. Germline assignment: CDR1 MRHNA and CDR2 SNTAGT. After removal of 0 bases from V and 6 bases from J, the junction contained 14 bases not matched to a gene. CDR3 in amino acids: CASSDSAPLPLAGGPNEQFF. In DNA, the CDR3 is TGTGCCAGCAGTGACTCGGCCCCTTTACCACTAGCGGGGGGGCCCAATGAGCAGTTCTTC.

Note on this clone: One end of the junction does not line up with germline, which may come from a read error. The chain employs TRBV7-9 and TRBJ2-1; TRBD2 might be the D (7 bases). The CDR3 totals 13 residues. Germline V gene lookup returns CDR1 SEHNR and CDR2 FQNEAQ (reference sequence). The DNA of the CDR3 is TGTGCCAGCAGCTTTCGGGGGGAGGGGGTCGCGATCTTC. It yields the protein CASSFRGEGVAIF.

The chain carries TRBV15 and TRBJ2-3, with D perhaps TRBD2 (5 bases). This CDR3 is built from 15 residues. V was pared by 0 bases and J by 0 bases, with 7 bases between. The V gene's germline CDR1 is LNHNV and CDR2 YYDKDF (reference sequence). The CDR3 sequence is CATSREGGSTDTQYF. The DNA of the CDR3 is TGTGCCACCAGCAGAGAGGGCGGGAGCACAGATACGCAGTATTTT.

The rearrangement uses TRBV2 and TRBJ1-4, with 9 bases aligning to TRBD1. Per germline, CDR1 SNHLY and CDR2 FYNNEI. CDR3 length: 15 amino acids. V was pared by 5 bases and J by 7 bases, with 8 bases of the junction left unmatched. CDR3 nucleotide sequence: TGTGCCAGCAGTCAGGGACAGGGCCACGGTGAAAAACTGTTTTTT. Translating gives CASSQGQGHGEKLFF.

The chain carries TRBV6-1 and TRBJ1-1; 10 nucleotides agree with TRBD1. This CDR3 region has 15 residues. Germline CDR1 is MNHNS and CDR2 is SASEGT. The V gene end was trimmed by 5 bases and the J gene end by 5 bases; junction bases not matched to a gene: 8. As DNA, the CDR3 is TGTGCCAGCAGTCCCCGACAGGGGGCATCAACTGAAGCTTTCTTT. This sequence encodes CASSPRQGASTEAFF.